This entry is about one TCR beta chain. Its specificity is not known. The junction departs from germline at one end; a sequencing error may be responsible. This record comes from a study of T cells in Graves' hyperthyroidism and ophthalmopathy. Study-wide points: A model using 13 V-J features told ophthalmopathy apart from stable hyperthyroidism.

With duration under 3 months, ophthalmopathy was active: Clinical Activity Score at least 3, NOSPECS at least 4. Each diagnosis drew on symptoms, thyroxine, TRAb, thyroid ultrasound and orbital computed tomography findings. PBMCs stemmed from approximately 10 ml fresh peripheral blood. Researchers took RNA transcripts and amplified the TCR beta CDR3 regions from them. In the first-round RT-PCR of the TCR CDR3, the HTBI primer set was used. One entry per CDR3 protein, called by TCRdb with MiXCR from the multiplex PCR reads. The top ten hold roughly two fifths of the sample, which has 300,000 to 400,000 distinct CDR3 sequences, less than 20% seen once. The sequence came from a man aged 18 to 30 with Graves' ophthalmopathy. The specimen sequenced was blood.

Here the CDR3 DNA reads TGTACCAGCAGCTTGGTCCCAGGGTACTCTGGAAACACCATATATTTT. Protein: CTSSLVPGYSGNTIYF. The chain joins TRBV5-6 to TRBJ1-3, with D maybe TRBD1 (5 bases). The germline CDR1 and CDR2 sequences are SGHDT and YYEEEE. This CDR3 has 16 amino acids.